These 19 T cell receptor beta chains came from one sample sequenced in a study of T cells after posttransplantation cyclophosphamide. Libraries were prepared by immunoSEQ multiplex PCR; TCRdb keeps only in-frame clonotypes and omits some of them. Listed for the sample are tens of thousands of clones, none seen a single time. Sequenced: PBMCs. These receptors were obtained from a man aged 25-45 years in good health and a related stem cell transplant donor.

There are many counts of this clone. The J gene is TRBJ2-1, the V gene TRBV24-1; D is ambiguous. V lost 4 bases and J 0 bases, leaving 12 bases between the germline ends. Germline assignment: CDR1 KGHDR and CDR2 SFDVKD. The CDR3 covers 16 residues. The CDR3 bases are TGTGCCACCAGTGAATCCGACTGGAGCTCCTACAATGAGCAGTTCTTC. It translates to CATSESDWSSYNEQFF.

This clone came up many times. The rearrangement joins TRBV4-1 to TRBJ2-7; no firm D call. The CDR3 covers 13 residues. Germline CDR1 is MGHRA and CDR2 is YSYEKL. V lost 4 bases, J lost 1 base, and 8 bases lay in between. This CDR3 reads CASSPGLSYEQYF. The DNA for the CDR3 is TGCGCCAGCAGCCCCGGGTTATCCTACGAGCAGTACTTC.

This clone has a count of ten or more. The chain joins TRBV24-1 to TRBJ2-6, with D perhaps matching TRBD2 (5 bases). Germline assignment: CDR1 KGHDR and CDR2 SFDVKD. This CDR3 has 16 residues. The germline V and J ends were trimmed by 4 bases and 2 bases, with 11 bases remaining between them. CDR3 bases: TGTGCCACCAGTGAACGGTTGAGGGCTGGGGCCAACGTCCTGACTTTC. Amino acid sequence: CATSERLRAGANVLTF.

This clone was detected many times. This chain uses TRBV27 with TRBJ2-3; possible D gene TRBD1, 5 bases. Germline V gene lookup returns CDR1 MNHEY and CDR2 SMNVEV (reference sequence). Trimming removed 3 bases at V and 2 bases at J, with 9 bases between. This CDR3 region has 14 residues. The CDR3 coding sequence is TGTGCCAGCAGTTTGGGGCGGACCACAGATACGCAGTATTTT. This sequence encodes CASSLGRTTDTQYF.

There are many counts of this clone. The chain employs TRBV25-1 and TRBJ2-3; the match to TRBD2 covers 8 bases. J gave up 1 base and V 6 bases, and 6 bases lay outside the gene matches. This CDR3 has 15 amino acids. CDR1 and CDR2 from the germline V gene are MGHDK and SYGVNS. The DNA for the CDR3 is TGTGCCAGCAGGTACCCCGGGGGGGGCACAGATACGCAGTATTTT. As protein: CASRYPGGGTDTQYF.

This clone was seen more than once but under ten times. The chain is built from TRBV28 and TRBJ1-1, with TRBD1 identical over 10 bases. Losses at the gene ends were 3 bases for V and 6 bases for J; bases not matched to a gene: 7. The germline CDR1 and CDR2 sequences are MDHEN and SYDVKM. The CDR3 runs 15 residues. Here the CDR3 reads CASSFLRTGGSEAFF. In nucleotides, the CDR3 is TGTGCCAGCAGTTTTCTTAGGACAGGGGGTTCTGAAGCTTTCTTT.

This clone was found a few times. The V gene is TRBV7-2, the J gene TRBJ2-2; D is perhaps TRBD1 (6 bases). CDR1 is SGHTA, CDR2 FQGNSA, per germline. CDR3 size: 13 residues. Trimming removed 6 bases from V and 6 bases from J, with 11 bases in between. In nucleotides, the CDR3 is TGTGCCAGCAGTCCCAGGGGTGCCGGGGAGCTGTTTTTT. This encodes CASSPRGAGELFF.

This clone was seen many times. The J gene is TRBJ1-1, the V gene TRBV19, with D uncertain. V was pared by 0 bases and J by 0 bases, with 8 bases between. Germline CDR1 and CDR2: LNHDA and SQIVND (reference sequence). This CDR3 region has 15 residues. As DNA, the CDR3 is TGTGCCAGTAGTATAGATGCGGTAATGAACACTGAAGCTTTCTTT. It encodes CASSIDAVMNTEAFF.

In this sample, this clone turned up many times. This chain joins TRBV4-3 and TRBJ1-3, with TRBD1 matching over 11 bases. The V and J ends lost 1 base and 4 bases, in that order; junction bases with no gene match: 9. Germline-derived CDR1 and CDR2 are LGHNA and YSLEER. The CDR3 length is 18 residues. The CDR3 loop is CASSQATVDRGLGNTIYF. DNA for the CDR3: TGCGCCAGCAGCCAAGCAACCGTGGACAGGGGGCTCGGAAACACCATATATTTT.

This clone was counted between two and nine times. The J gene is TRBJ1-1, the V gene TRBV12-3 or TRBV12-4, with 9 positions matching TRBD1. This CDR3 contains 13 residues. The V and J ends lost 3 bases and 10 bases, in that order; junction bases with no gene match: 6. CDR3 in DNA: TGTGCCAGCAGTTTCATGGACAGGGGTTTAGCTTTCTTT. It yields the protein CASSFMDRGLAFF.

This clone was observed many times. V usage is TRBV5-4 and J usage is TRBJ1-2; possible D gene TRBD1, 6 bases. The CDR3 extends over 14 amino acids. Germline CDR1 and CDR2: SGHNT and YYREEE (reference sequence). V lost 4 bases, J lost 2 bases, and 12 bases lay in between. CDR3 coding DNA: TGTGCCAGCAGCCTACCCGGACAGAACTATGGCTACACCTTC. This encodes CASSLPGQNYGYTF.

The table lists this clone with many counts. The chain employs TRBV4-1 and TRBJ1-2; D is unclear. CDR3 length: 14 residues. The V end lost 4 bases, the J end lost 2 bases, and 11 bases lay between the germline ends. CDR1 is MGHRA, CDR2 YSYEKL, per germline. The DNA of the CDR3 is TGCGCCAGCAGCCCCTACGACGGGAACTATGGCTACACCTTC. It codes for CASSPYDGNYGYTF.

The CDR3: CATSRSSGGETQYF. The DNA of the CDR3 is TGTGCCACCAGCAGATCGAGCGGGGGTGAGACCCAGTACTTC. The gene calls are TRBV15 and TRBJ2-5, with 8 positions matching TRBD2. This CDR3 region has 14 residues. The V gene's germline CDR1 is LNHNV and CDR2 YYDKDF (reference sequence). J gave up 5 bases and V 2 bases, and 4 bases lay outside the gene matches.

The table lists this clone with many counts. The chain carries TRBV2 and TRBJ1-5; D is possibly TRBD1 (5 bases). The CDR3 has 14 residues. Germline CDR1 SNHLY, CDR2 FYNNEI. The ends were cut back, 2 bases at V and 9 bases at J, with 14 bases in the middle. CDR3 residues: CASSEMWQGAPQHF. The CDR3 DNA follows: TGTGCCAGCAGTGAAATGTGGCAGGGAGCGCCCCAGCATTTT.

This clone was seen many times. The CDR3 region is CASTYSRNTGELFF. The CDR3 bases are TGTGCCAGCACCTACTCCCGAAACACCGGGGAGCTGTTTTTT. The chain couples TRBV7-7 to TRBJ2-2; D is ambiguous. The ends were cut back, 7 bases at V and 2 bases at J, with 11 bases in the middle. The length of the CDR3 is 14 residues. The germline V gene encodes CDR1 SSHAT and CDR2 FNYEAQ (reference sequence).

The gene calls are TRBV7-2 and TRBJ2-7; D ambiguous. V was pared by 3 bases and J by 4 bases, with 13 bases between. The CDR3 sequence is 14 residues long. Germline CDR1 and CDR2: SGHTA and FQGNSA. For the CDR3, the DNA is TGTGCCAGCAGCTTTACCTATAACCTTTACGAGCAGTACTTC. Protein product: CASSFTYNLYEQYF.

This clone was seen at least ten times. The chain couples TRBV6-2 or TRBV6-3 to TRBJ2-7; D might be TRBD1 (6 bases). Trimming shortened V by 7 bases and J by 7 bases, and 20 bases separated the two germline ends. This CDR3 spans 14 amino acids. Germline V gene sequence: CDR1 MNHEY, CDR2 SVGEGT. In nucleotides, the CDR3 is TGTGCCAGCACCACAACCTCAGGACAGCCGGAGCAGTACTTC. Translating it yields CASTTTSGQPEQYF.

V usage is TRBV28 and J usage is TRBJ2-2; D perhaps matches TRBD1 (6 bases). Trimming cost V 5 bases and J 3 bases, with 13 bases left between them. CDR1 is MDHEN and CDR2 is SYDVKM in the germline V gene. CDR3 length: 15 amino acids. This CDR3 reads CASSTRDKYTGELFF. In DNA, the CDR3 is TGTGCCAGCAGTACCCGGGACAAATACACCGGGGAGCTGTTTTTT.

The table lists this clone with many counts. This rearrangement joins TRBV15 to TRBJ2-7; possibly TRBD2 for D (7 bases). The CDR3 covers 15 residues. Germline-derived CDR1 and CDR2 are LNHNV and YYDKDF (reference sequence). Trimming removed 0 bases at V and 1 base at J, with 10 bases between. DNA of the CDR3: TGTGCCACCAGCAGAGATAGGGGGGGATCCTACGAGCAGTACTTC. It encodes CATSRDRGGSYEQYF.